These 22 T cell receptor beta chains share one sample of origin, sequenced in a study of blood T cell repertoires in COVID-19. TCRdb keeps only in-frame clones here, not all; method: immunoSEQ multiplex PCR. The repertoire holds 350,000 or so clones, with roughly 89% as singletons. Sequencing input: peripheral blood. Source of these receptors: a woman aged 55-70 years with COVID-19, enrolled during active disease.

The V call is TRBV28, the J call TRBJ2-6, with TRBD1 as a possible D gene (5 bases). Germline V gene data show CDR1 as MDHEN and CDR2 as SYDVKM. V gave up 3 bases and J gave up 4 bases, with 19 bases separating them. CDR3 length equals 18 residues. The DNA of the CDR3 is TGTGCCAGCAGTTTTCGGCAGGGCATTCAACGGGGGGCCAACGTCCTGACTTTC. Amino acids: CASSFRQGIQRGANVLTF.

The rearrangement joins TRBV3-1 (or the pseudogene TRBV3-2) to TRBJ2-2; the match to TRBD1 covers 7 bases. The CDR3 totals 16 residues. Germline V gives CDR1 LGHDT, CDR2 YNNKEL (reference sequence). V lost 5 bases to trimming and J lost 5 bases; unmatched junction nucleotides: 11. CDR3 residues: CASSAEGAFRTGELFF. The CDR3 DNA follows: TGTGCCAGCAGCGCCGAGGGGGCGTTTAGGACCGGGGAGCTGTTTTTT.

V usage is TRBV30 and J usage is TRBJ1-2, with 10 bases aligning to TRBD1. The CDR3 totals 15 residues. Germline CDR1 and CDR2: GTSNPN and SVGIG (reference sequence). The J segment lost 2 bases and the V segment lost 2 bases, leaving 5 bases of the junction unmatched. For the CDR3, the DNA is TGTGCCTGGAGTATCGGGGACAGGGGAAACTATGGCTACACCTTC. Amino acids: CAWSIGDRGNYGYTF. Filled out from reference TRBV30 and TRBJ1-2, the complete variable domain reads SQTIHQWPATLVQPVGSPLSLECTVEGTSNPNLYWYRQAAGRGLQLLFYSVGIGQISSEVPQNLSASRPQDRQFILSSKKLLLSDSGFYLCAWSIGDRGNYGYTFGSGTRLTVV.

This chain uses TRBV27 with TRBJ2-2; D not resolved. The CDR3 length is 14 residues. V lost 6 bases and J 1 base, leaving 9 bases between the germline ends. Germline V CDR1 and CDR2: MNHEY, SMNVEV (reference sequence). The CDR3 coding sequence is TGTGCCAGCAGGCTGACATGGAACACCGGGGAGCTGTTTTTT. Its protein product is CASRLTWNTGELFF.

The V call is TRBV27, the J call TRBJ1-2; 7 bases are shared with TRBD1. In germline, CDR1 is MNHEY, CDR2 SMNVEV (reference sequence). The CDR3 is 16 residues long. J was trimmed by 8 bases and V by 8 bases; bases with no gene match: 20. CDR3 sequence: CASGIYRGPATGGYTF. The CDR3 DNA is TGTGCCAGCGGAATATACAGGGGACCGGCTACGGGGGGCTACACCTTC.

In this sample, this clone turned up once. The V gene is TRBV5-5, the J gene TRBJ2-1; 9 nucleotides agree with TRBD1. The CDR3 spans 16 residues. CDR1 SGHKS and CDR2 YYEKEE come from the germline V gene (reference sequence). Germline trimming cut 0 bases from V and 8 bases from J; bases unmatched to any gene: 9. The CDR3 bases are TGTGCCAGCAGCTTGGCGATACAGGGGGCCTTTTATGAGCAGTTCTTC. Protein sequence: CASSLAIQGAFYEQFF.

This clone turned up a few times. The rearrangement uses TRBV7-3 and TRBJ1-1; TRBD1 matches at 11 bases. CDR1 is SGHTA and CDR2 is FQGTGA in the germline V gene. This CDR3 has 16 amino acids. After removal of 4 bases from V and 4 bases from J, the junction contained 8 bases not matched to a gene. CDR3 protein: CASSSWTGGKVTEAFF. The CDR3 DNA reads TGTGCCAGCAGCTCCTGGACAGGGGGCAAGGTCACTGAAGCTTTCTTT.

CDR3 sequence: CASSEGGTLNTEAFF. The CDR3 coding sequence is TGTGCCAGCAGTGAAGGGGGCACTCTGAACACTGAAGCTTTCTTT. This sequence joins TRBV6-1 and TRBJ1-1, with D possibly matching TRBD1 (5 bases). Trimming took 1 base from V and 0 from J, leaving 9 bases between them. Looked up from germline, CDR1 is MNHNS and CDR2 is SASEGT. The CDR3 is made up of 15 amino acids.

CDR3 coding DNA: TGTGCCAGCAGTCAGGGAGGGCTCTATGGCTACACCTTC. As protein: CASSQGGLYGYTF. This rearrangement joins TRBV28 to TRBJ1-2; tentative D call: TRBD1 (5 bases). Germline loops: CDR1 MDHEN, CDR2 SYDVKM. The V gene lost 5 bases and the J gene lost 4 bases, with 11 bases spanning the gap. The CDR3 is 13 residues long.

CDR3 sequence reads: CSVEDRRPGSYEQYF. DNA of the CDR3: TGCAGCGTTGAAGATCGGCGTCCGGGATCCTACGAGCAGTACTTC. The chain links TRBV29-1 to TRBJ2-7, with D perhaps TRBD2 (5 bases). V lost 0 bases and J lost 1, with 13 bases in between. CDR1 and CDR2 (germline): SQVTM, ANQGSEA. The CDR3 is made up of 15 amino acids.

The chain employs TRBV6-5 and TRBJ1-3; D not resolved. Germline V lookup: CDR1 MNHEY, CDR2 SVGAGI. The V and J ends lost 2 bases and 1 base respectively, with 3 bases between them. The CDR3 is 13 residues long. Here the CDR3 reads CASSYLSGNTIYF. The CDR3 nucleotides are TGTGCCAGCAGTTACCTATCTGGAAACACCATATATTTT.

CDR3 loop: CASKGQGNTEAFF. The CDR3 region has the DNA TGTGCCAGCAAAGGACAGGGTAACACTGAAGCTTTCTTT. The chain employs TRBV12-3 or TRBV12-4 and TRBJ1-1; 8 nucleotides align to TRBD1. This CDR3 has 13 residues. The J segment lost 2 bases and the V segment lost 7 bases, leaving 3 bases of the junction unmatched.

This sequence joins TRBV14 and TRBJ1-1; D unclear. With 1 base removed from V and 5 bases from J, the gap between germline ends came to 14 bases. The CDR3 has 15 amino acids. Germline V lookup: CDR1 SGHDN, CDR2 FVKESK. This chain's CDR3 is CASSQALGGSTEAFF. CDR3 nucleotides: TGTGCCAGCAGCCAAGCGCTAGGAGGGTCGACTGAAGCTTTCTTT.

This clone was detected only once. The chain is built from TRBV9 and TRBJ2-7, with TRBD1 identical over 7 bases. Germline assignment: CDR1 SGDLS and CDR2 YYNGEE. Losses at the gene ends were 0 bases for V and 4 bases for J; bases not matched to a gene: 7. The CDR3 is 15 residues long. For the CDR3, the DNA is TGTGCCAGCAGCGTAGGGCCAGGGGGATGGTACGAGCAGTACTTC. It encodes CASSVGPGGWYEQYF.

The rearrangement joins TRBV9 to TRBJ2-1; TRBD1 matches 9 bases. The CDR3 is 16 residues long. V dropped 3 bases and J dropped 9; count of bases not matched to a gene: 13. Germline V gives CDR1 SGDLS, CDR2 YYNGEE. CDR3 in amino acids: CASSDHPGQGLGEQFF. DNA of the CDR3: TGTGCCAGCAGCGACCATCCGGGACAGGGTTTGGGTGAGCAGTTCTTC.

A word on this clone: A read error may account for a junction end that differs from germline. The chain is built from TRBV5-1 and TRBJ2-7, with a weak D call TRBD2 (6 bases). The CDR3 contains 12 residues. Germline lookup yields CDR1 SGHRS and CDR2 YFSETQ. The CDR3 DNA is TGCGCCAGCAGCCGGGACTCTCTCGATCGGAACTTC. It is translated as CASSRDSLDRNF.

The rearrangement joins TRBV6-5 to TRBJ1-6, with TRBD1 matching 8 bases. In germline, CDR1 is MNHEY, CDR2 SVGAGI. This CDR3 has 15 amino acids. Trimming at V came to 0 bases and at J to 9 bases, leaving 4 bases not matched to a gene. In DNA form, the CDR3 reads TGTGCCAGCAGTTACTCTTACAGGGGGGGTTCACCCCTCCACTTT. It specifies CASSYSYRGGSPLHF.

The J gene is TRBJ1-1, the V gene TRBV12-3 or TRBV12-4; 8 nucleotides align to TRBD1. CDR3 length: 12 amino acids. J gave up 4 bases and V 8 bases, and 3 bases lay outside the gene matches. The CDR3 is CASFRGLTEAFF. In DNA form, the CDR3 reads TGTGCCAGCTTCAGGGGGCTCACTGAAGCTTTCTTT.

The genes are TRBV23-1 and TRBJ1-1; 7 bases map to TRBD1. TRBV23-1 is filed as an ORF, its function uncertain. This CDR3 has 16 residues. Germline trimming cut 7 bases from V and 10 bases from J; bases unmatched to any gene: 21. The CDR3 reads CASTPIQTGQKQGAFF. In nucleotides, the CDR3 is TGCGCCAGCACCCCCATTCAGACAGGGCAAAAACAGGGAGCTTTCTTT.

In its sample, this clone was seen a few times. The V and J genes are TRBV9 and TRBJ1-2, with a weak D call TRBD1 (5 bases). Trimming stripped 2 bases from V and 5 bases from J, with 16 bases between. This CDR3 is built from 15 residues. The V gene's germline CDR1 is SGDLS and CDR2 YYNGEE. The CDR3 coding sequence is TGTGCCAGCAGCGTGTCAGGGACTCCGCGGTATGGCTACACCTTC. Amino acid sequence: CASSVSGTPRYGYTF.

This chain connects TRBV7-2 to TRBJ2-5; a weak D match, TRBD2 (5 bases). Deletions cut 3 bases from V and 1 base from J, with 9 bases between. The length of the CDR3 is 14 residues. CDR1 and CDR2 from the germline V gene are SGHTA and FQGNSA. The CDR3 spells CASSFSGSQETQYF. As DNA, the CDR3 is TGTGCCAGCAGCTTCTCGGGGTCCCAAGAGACCCAGTACTTC.

The CDR3 bases are TGTGCCAGCTCACCCCGCAGGGAATCTCCTGAAGCTTTCTTT. It encodes CASSPRRESPEAFF. The chain carries TRBV18 and TRBJ1-1; D may be TRBD1 (5 bases). Germline V gives CDR1 KGHSH, CDR2 LQKENI. This CDR3 is built from 14 residues. Deletions cut 3 bases from V and 6 bases from J, with 14 bases between.